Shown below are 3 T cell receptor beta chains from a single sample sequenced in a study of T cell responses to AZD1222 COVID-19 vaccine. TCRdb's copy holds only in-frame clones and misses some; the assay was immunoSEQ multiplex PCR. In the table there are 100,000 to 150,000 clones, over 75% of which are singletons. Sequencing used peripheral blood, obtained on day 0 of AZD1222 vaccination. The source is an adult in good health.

CDR3 amino acids: CASSWDRGQSNEQFF. CDR3 nucleotides: TGTGCCAGCAGTTGGGACAGGGGGCAGAGCAATGAGCAGTTCTTC. V gene TRBV27 combines with J gene TRBJ2-1, with 12 bases aligning to TRBD1. Trimming at V came to 4 bases and at J to 6 bases, leaving 4 bases not matched to a gene. CDR1 is MNHEY, CDR2 SMNVEV, per germline (reference sequence). The CDR3 loop spans 15 amino acids.

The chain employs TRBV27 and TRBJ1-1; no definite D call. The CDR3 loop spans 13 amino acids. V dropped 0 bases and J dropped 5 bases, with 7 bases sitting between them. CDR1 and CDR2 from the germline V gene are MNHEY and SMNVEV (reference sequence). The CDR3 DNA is TGTGCCAGCAGTTTATCCCTCGTGACTGAAGCTTTCTTT. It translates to CASSLSLVTEAFF.

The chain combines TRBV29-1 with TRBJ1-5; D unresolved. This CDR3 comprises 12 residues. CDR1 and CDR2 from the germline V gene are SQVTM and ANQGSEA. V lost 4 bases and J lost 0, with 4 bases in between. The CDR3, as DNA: TGCAGCGTTGGATCTAGCAATCAGCCCCAGCATTTT. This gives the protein CSVGSSNQPQHF.